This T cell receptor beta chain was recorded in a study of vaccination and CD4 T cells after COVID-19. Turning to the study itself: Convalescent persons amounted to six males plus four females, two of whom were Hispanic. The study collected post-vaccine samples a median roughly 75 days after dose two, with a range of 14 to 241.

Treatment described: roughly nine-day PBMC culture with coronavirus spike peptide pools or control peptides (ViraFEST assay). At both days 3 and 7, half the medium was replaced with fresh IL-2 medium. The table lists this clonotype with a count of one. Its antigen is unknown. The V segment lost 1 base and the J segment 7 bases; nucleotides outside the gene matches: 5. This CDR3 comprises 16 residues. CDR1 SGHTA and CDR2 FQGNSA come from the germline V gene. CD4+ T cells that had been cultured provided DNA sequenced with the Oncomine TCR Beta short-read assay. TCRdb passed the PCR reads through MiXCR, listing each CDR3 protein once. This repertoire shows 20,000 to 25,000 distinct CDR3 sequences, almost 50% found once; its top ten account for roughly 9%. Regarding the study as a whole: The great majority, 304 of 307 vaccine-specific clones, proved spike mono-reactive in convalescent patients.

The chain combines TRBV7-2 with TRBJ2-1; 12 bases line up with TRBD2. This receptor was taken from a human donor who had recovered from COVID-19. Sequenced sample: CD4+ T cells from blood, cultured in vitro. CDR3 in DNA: TGTGCCAGCAGCTTAGGACTAGCGGGAGTCGGAAATGAGCAGTTCTTC. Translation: CASSLGLAGVGNEQFF. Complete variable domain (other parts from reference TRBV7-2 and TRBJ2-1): GAGVSQSPSNKVTEKGKDVELRCDPISGHTALYWYRQSLGQGLEFLIYFQGNSAPDKSGLPSDRFSAERTGGSVSTLTIQRTQQEDSAVYLCASSLGLAGVGNEQFFGPGTRLTVL.